A selection of T cell receptor beta chains follows, all from one sample in a study of blood T cell repertoires in COVID-19. The data were produced by immunoSEQ multiplex PCR, yet TCRdb's version contains in-frame clones alone and is incomplete. The sample holds tens of thousands of clones, 89% seen once. The specimen sequenced was peripheral blood. The receptors were gathered from a man in his 60s with acute or convalescent COVID-19. Both conserved end residues are trimmed from each CDR3. Each record gives: V gene, J gene, clone size, CDR3 protein. Not every row has a clone size; where given, it reads once, few, many or a size class.

>TRBV19|TRBJ1-5|once
ASSIQAQNQPQH
>TRBV7-3|TRBJ2-7|few
ASSKSGALSYEQY
>TRBV10-3|TRBJ1-5|NA
AISGSGTGDYQPQH
>TRBV27|TRBJ1-2|NA
ASSRQGVTYGYT
>TRBV15|TRBJ2-1|NA
ATSRDKSSGGAGEQF
>TRBV6-1|TRBJ2-3|NA
ASSEIGVGTDTQY
>TRBV3-1/TRBV3-2|TRBJ2-6|NA
ASSLGTTSGANVLT
>TRBV4-1|TRBJ2-5|NA
ASSQEDRGETQY
>TRBV5-4|TRBJ1-1|NA
ASSLGAGARDTEAF
>TRBV3-1/TRBV3-2|TRBJ2-2|NA
ASSQARDWNTGELF
>TRBV27|TRBJ1-1|once
ASSIGTGNTEAF
>TRBV5-1|TRBJ2-1|NA
ASSLRAGGSSYNEQF
>TRBV3-1/TRBV3-2|TRBJ2-1|NA
ASSQTSGGSGRF
>TRBV5-1|TRBJ2-4|NA
ASSRGAKNIQY
>TRBV5-1|TRBJ2-6|NA
ATHAGTGGAGANVLT
>TRBV12-5|TRBJ1-1|NA
ASGVGQDTEAF
>TRBV12-5|TRBJ2-5|few
ASGLVNPPGTQY
>TRBV11-2|TRBJ2-3|NA
ASSPTGTATDTQY
>TRBV9|TRBJ1-6|NA
ASSVGDIYSPLH
>TRBV11-2|TRBJ2-7|NA
ASSPNRADSYEQY
>TRBV27|TRBJ1-2|NA
ASSLQGQGYGYT
>TRBV25-1|TRBJ1-1|NA
ASSARDSEAF
>TRBV5-1|TRBJ1-3|NA
ASSVDRGSGNTIY
>TRBV5-1|TRBJ1-1|NA
ASSLEVERTEAF
>TRBV19|TRBJ1-4|NA
ASSTNTGNTNEKLF
>TRBV5-1|TRBJ1-2|once
ASSLVTEGNYGYT
>TRBV5-1|TRBJ1-4|once
ASSLIGQQTTNEKLF
>TRBV4-1|TRBJ2-5|NA
ASSVVRGETQY
>TRBV13|TRBJ1-2|few
ASSSQGDGYT
>TRBV5-6|TRBJ1-2|NA
ATYRGLGGYT
>TRBV29-1|TRBJ1-3|once
SAARSSGNTIY
>TRBV7-8|TRBJ1-4|NA
ATLNVAFDRSSEKLF
>TRBV5-8|TRBJ1-5|NA
ASSLGEGYQPQH
>TRBV5-3|TRBJ1-1|NA
ARSTRQGPNTEAF
>TRBV30|TRBJ1-3|NA
AWSRGQGASGNTIY
>TRBV5-1|TRBJ2-3|NA
ASSLGQGAADTQY
>TRBV4-2|TRBJ1-5|NA
ASSHSWGETSGQPQH
>TRBV14|TRBJ1-3|NA
ASSQRGSSGNTIY
>TRBV24-1|TRBJ2-3|NA
ATSDSGRRTDTQY
>TRBV6-5|TRBJ2-7|NA
ASSRGDHSYEQY
>TRBV7-9|TRBJ2-3|once
ASSLQGGATVDTQY
>TRBV19|TRBJ2-7|NA
ASSIGQGYEQY
>TRBV30|TRBJ1-2|NA
AWSDRGGNYGYT
>TRBV5-6|TRBJ2-5|NA
ASSSSGTGGLFVQETQY
>TRBV12-3/TRBV12-4|TRBJ1-1|NA
ASSSTGQGATF
>TRBV28|TRBJ1-1|NA
ASSDTRWTEAF
>TRBV28|TRBJ2-7|NA
ASTFSRPGTGGYEQY
>TRBV7-9|TRBJ1-6|NA
ASSRDRDNSPLH
>TRBV21-1|TRBJ2-3|NA
ASSKGQTSTDTQY
>TRBV14|TRBJ2-2|NA
ASSRDTNTGELF
>TRBV10-3|TRBJ1-1|NA
AIKVRGGNTEAF
>TRBV3-1/TRBV3-2|TRBJ1-1|NA
ASSPLPLEGAHTEAF
>TRBV5-1|TRBJ2-3|NA
ASRAYTDTQY
>TRBV3-1/TRBV3-2|TRBJ2-1|NA
ASSHKGPNNEQF
>TRBV12-3/TRBV12-4|TRBJ2-1|NA
ASSFKQAQF
>TRBV5-1|TRBJ1-2|NA
ASSAGWTGDYGYT
>TRBV30|TRBJ1-1|few
AWSSTTGDEAF